This T cell receptor (beta chain) appears in the sequencing data of a study of blood T cell repertoires in COVID-19. Study details: Collection of acute and convalescent COVID-19 samples took place in the United States, Italy and Spain.

Per the study methods: Estimated nucleated cell counts came from reference gene primer amplification. Profiling relied on immunoSEQ multiplex PCR, and the TCRdb table lists in-frame clones only, not all of them. The V and J calls and clone size were taken over from that table, and D and trimming were inferred from the DNA. The sample shows some 200,000 clones, around 82% of them seen only once. In terms of age and location, participants ranged from about 18 to 95 years and lived in approximately 26 US areas. Among Cohort 3 donors, those recovered had two negative PCRs, clearance, or symptom resolution. J was trimmed by 1 base and V by 5 bases; bases with no gene match: 3. Germline V lookup: CDR1 MNHEY, CDR2 SMNVEV (reference sequence). This CDR3 is built from 14 residues.

This receptor was taken from a middle-aged man who had recovered from COVID-19. The chain carries TRBV27 and TRBJ2-5; TRBD1 aligns across 8 bases. The material sequenced was PBMCs or T cells enriched from blood (not recorded which). The CDR3 spells CASSGTGFQETQYF. The CDR3 DNA reads TGTGCCAGCAGTGGGACAGGATTCCAAGAGACCCAGTACTTC.